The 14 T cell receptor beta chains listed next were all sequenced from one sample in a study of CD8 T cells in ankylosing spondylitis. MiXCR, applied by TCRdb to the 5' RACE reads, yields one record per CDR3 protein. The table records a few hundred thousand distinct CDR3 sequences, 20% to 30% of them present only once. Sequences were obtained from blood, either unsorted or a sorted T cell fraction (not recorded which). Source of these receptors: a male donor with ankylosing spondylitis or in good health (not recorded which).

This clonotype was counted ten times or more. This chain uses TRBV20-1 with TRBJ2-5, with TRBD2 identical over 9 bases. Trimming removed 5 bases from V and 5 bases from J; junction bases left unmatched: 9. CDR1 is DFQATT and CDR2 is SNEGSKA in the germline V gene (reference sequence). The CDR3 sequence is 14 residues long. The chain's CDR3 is CSAEKAGGGETQYF. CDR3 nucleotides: TGCAGTGCTGAAAAAGCGGGGGGCGGTGAGACCCAGTACTTC.

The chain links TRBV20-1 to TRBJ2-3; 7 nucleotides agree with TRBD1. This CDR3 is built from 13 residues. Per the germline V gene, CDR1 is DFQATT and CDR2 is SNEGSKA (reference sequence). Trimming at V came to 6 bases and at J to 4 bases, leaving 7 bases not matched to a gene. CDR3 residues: CSAQDRRSDTQYF. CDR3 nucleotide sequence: TGCAGTGCCCAGGACAGGAGGTCAGATACGCAGTATTTT.

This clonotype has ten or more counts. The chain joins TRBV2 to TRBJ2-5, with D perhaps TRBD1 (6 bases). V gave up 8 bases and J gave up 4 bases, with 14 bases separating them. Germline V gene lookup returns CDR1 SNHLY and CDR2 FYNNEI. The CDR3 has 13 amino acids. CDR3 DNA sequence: TGTGCCAGCGTAGGGGGAGAGGGAGAGACCCAGTACTTC. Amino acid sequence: CASVGGEGETQYF. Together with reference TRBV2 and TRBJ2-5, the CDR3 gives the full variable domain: EPEVTQTPSHQVTQMGQEVILRCVPISNHLYFYWYRQILGQKVEFLVSFYNNEISEKSEIFDDQFSVERPDGSNFTLKIRSTKLEDSAMYFCASVGGEGETQYFGPGTRLLVL.

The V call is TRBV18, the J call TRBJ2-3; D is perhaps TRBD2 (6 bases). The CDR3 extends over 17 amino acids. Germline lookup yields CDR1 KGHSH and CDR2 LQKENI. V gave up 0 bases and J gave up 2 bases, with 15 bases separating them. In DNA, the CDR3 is TGTGCCAGCTCACCACCAGGTGGGGAGGAGGACACAGATACGCAGTATTTT. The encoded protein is CASSPPGGEEDTDTQYF.

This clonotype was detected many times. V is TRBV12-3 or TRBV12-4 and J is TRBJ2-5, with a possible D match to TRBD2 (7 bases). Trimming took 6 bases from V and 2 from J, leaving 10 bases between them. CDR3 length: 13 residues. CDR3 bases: TGTGCCAGCAGGGAGGGGGGGCAAGAGACCCAGTACTTC. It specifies CASREGGQETQYF.

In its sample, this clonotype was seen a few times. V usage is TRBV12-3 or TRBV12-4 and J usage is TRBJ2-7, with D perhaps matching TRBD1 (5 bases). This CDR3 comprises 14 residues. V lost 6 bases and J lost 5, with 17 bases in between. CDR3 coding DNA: TGTGCCAGCAGGCTAGACAGAGGCGTGGACGAGCAGTACTTC. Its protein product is CASRLDRGVDEQYF.

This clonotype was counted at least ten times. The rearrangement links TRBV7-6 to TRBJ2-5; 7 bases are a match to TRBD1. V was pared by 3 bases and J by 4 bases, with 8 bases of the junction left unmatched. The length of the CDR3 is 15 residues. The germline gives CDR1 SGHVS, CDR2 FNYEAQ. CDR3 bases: TGTGCCAGCAGCTTGAGAACAGGGGTCCCAGAGACCCAGTACTTC. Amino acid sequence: CASSLRTGVPETQYF.

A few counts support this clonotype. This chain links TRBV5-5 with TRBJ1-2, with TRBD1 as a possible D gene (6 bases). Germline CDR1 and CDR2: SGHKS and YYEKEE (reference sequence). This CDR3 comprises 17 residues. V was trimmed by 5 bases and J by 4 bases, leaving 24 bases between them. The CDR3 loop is CASRSRKGEVTSYGYTF. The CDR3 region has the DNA TGTGCCAGCAGGAGCCGGAAGGGGGAGGTTACCTCCTATGGCTACACCTTC.

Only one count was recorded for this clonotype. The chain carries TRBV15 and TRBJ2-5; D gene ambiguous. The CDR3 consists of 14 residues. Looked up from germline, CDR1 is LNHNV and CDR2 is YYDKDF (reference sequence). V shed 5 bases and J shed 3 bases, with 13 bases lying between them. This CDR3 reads CATSRRTAEETQYF. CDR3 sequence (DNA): TGTGCCACCAGCCGAAGGACGGCAGAAGAGACCCAGTACTTC.

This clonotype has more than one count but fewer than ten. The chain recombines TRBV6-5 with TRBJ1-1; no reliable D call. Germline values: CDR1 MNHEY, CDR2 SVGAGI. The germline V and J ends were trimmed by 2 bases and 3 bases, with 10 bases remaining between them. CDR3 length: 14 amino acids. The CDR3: CASSYESRDTEAFF. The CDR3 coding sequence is TGTGCCAGCAGTTACGAGAGTCGGGACACTGAAGCTTTCTTT.

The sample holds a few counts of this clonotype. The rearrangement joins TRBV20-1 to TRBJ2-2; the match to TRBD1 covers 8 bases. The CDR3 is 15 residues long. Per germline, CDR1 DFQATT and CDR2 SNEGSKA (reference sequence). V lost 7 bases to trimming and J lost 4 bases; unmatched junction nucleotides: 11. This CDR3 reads CSGRDRTRGTGELFF. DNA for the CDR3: TGCAGTGGCCGGGACAGGACGCGGGGCACCGGGGAGCTGTTTTTT.

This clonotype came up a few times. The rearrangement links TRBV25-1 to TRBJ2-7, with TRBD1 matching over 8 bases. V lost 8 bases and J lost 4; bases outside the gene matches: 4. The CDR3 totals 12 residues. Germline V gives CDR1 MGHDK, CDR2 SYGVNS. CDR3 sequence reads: CASAWTGYEQYF. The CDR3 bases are TGTGCCAGCGCCTGGACAGGGTACGAGCAGTACTTC.

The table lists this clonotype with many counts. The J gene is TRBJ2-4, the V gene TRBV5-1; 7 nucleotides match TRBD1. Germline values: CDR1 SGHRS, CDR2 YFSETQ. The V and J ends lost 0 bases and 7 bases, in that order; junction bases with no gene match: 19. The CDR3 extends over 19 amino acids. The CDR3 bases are TGCGCCAGCAGCTTGGGCTTTTACGGGGACAGAGGAACACCTAACATTCAGTACTTC. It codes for CASSLGFYGDRGTPNIQYF. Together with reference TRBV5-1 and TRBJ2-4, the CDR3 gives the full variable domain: KAGVTQTPRYLIKTRGQQVTLSCSPISGHRSVSWYQQTPGQGLQFLFEYFSETQRNKGNFPGRFSGRQFSNSRSEMNVSTLELGDSALYLCASSLGFYGDRGTPNIQYFGAGTRLSVL.

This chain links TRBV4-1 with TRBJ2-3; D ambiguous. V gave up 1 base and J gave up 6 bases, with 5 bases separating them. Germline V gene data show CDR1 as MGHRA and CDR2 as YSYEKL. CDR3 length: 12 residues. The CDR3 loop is CASSQVTDTQYF. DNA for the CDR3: TGCGCCAGCAGCCAAGTTACCGATACGCAGTATTTT.